This T cell receptor (beta chain) is from a study of blood T cell repertoires in COVID-19. Authors' methods: Reference gene primer amplification gave nucleated cell count estimates. Some clones are missing from TCRdb's copy, which holds only in-frame ones; the method was immunoSEQ multiplex PCR. Clone size and the V and J calls come from that table; the DNA yielded D and trimming. The sample has tens of thousands of clones, 70% to 85% seen once. Trimming removed 4 bases at V and 6 bases at J, with 6 bases between. This CDR3 comprises 12 residues. The specimen was peripheral blood. This clonotype was sampled from a woman aged 55-75 years with acute or convalescent COVID-19. The chain employs TRBV12-3 or TRBV12-4 and TRBJ2-2; possible D gene TRBD1, 6 bases. CDR3 sequence: CASSSGAGELFF. The CDR3 region has the DNA TGTGCCAGCAGTTCAGGGGCCGGGGAGCTGTTTTTT.